Listed here are 18 T cell receptor beta chains from one sample, sequenced in a study of CD8+ T cells in alopecia areata. The treatment is: oral pan-JAK inhibitor, 5-10 mg twice daily. Following RNA extraction, reverse transcription yielded cDNA that acted as the sequencing template. This table comes from immunoSEQ multiplex PCR, and its TCRdb copy is limited to in-frame clones, with some not included. The sample records approximately 110,000 clones, 50% to 65% being singletons. Source: CD4+ T cells sorted from blood, taken at week 24, from a patient treated with tofacitinib. Receptors were obtained from a human donor with alopecia areata.

The chain employs TRBV25-1 and TRBJ1-5; 8 bases align to TRBD1. CDR1 is MGHDK, CDR2 SYGVNS, per germline. The CDR3 spans 13 residues. The junction had 1 base not matched to a gene; V was cut back by 5 bases and J by 4 bases. CDR3: CASSRQGNQPQHF. The CDR3 nucleotides are TGTGCCAGCAGTCGACAGGGGAATCAGCCCCAGCATTTT. The full variable domain, with the rest looked up from reference TRBV25-1 and TRBJ1-5, is EADIYQTPRYLVIGTGKKITLECSQTMGHDKMYWYQQDPGMELHLIHYSYGVNSTEKGDLSSESTVSRIRTEHFPLTLESARPSHTSQYLCASSRQGNQPQHFGDGTRLSIL.

CDR3 region: CATSKPGDNSPLHF. CDR3 coding DNA: TGTGCCACCAGCAAGCCAGGGGATAATTCACCCCTCCACTTT. This chain links TRBV15 with TRBJ1-6, with D possibly being TRBD1 (6 bases). The CDR3 loop spans 14 amino acids. Germline V gives CDR1 LNHNV, CDR2 YYDKDF (reference sequence). The germline V and J ends were trimmed by 4 bases and 5 bases, with 9 bases remaining between them.

This clone was recorded a few times. This chain uses TRBV29-1 with TRBJ2-5; possibly TRBD1 for D (5 bases). Trimming pared 0 bases from V and 2 bases from J, leaving 10 bases between. Germline V gives CDR1 SQVTM, CDR2 ANQGSEA. This CDR3 contains 14 residues. The CDR3: CSVEDTAGQETQYF. The CDR3 DNA follows: TGCAGCGTTGAAGATACGGCAGGGCAAGAGACCCAGTACTTC.

Only a few counts were recorded for this clone. The J gene is TRBJ2-5, the V gene TRBV7-2, with 11 nucleotides matching TRBD2. The length of the CDR3 is 14 residues. The trim removed 4 bases at V and 5 bases at J, leaving 3 bases unmatched. Germline V lookup: CDR1 SGHTA, CDR2 FQGNSA. CDR3 loop: CASSSRTSGETQYF. The DNA of the CDR3 is TGTGCCAGCAGCTCGAGGACTAGCGGGGAGACCCAGTACTTC.

This clone has a single count. The chain links TRBV5-4 to TRBJ2-7; TRBD1 matches at 7 bases. CDR1 and CDR2 (germline): SGHNT, YYREEE (reference sequence). The V and J ends lost 4 bases and 0 bases, in that order; junction bases with no gene match: 7. This CDR3 has 15 amino acids. CDR3 bases: TGTGCCAGCAGCCGAGGGACAGCTAGCTCCTACGAGCAGTACTTC. Encoded protein: CASSRGTASSYEQYF.

The chain combines TRBV5-1 with TRBJ2-1, with 8 bases identical to TRBD1. J lost 6 bases, V lost 7 bases, and 9 bases had no gene match. The CDR3 runs to 14 residues. Per germline, CDR1 SGHRS and CDR2 YFSETQ. The CDR3 coding sequence is TGCGCCAGCTACGAGGGACAGGTCTTCAATGAGCAGTTCTTC. It translates to CASYEGQVFNEQFF.

J is TRBJ1-5 and V is TRBV27, with TRBD1 identical over 9 bases. In germline, CDR1 is MNHEY, CDR2 SMNVEV (reference sequence). V trimming: 5 bases; J trimming: 2 bases; junction bases outside the gene matches: 4. This CDR3 has 15 residues. The CDR3 DNA reads as TGTGCCAGCAGTCCGGGACAGGGCCGCAATCAGCCCCAGCATTTT. This codes for CASSPGQGRNQPQHF.

The chain uses TRBV7-3 and TRBJ2-5; 9 positions agree with TRBD1. CDR1 is SGHTA, CDR2 FQGTGA, per germline. V was clipped by 5 bases and J by 3 bases; unmatched bases: 10. This CDR3 contains 16 residues. In DNA form, the CDR3 reads TGTGCCAGCAGCCTGTACACCGGGACAGGGAAAGAGACCCAGTACTTC. Translation: CASSLYTGTGKETQYF.

This clone appeared once. The V gene is TRBV19, the J gene TRBJ2-5; 8 bases are shared with TRBD2. V lost 6 bases and J lost 5; bases outside the gene matches: 8. The CDR3 spans 14 residues. Germline loops: CDR1 LNHDA, CDR2 SQIVND (reference sequence). The CDR3 nucleotides read TGTGCCAGTAGACTGACAGGCGGGAGGGAGACCCAGTACTTC. Translated: CASRLTGGRETQYF.

The chain couples TRBV10-3 to TRBJ1-2; no reliable D call. The germline gives CDR1 ENHRY, CDR2 SYGVKD. CDR3 length: 15 residues. Deletions cut 4 bases from V and 0 bases from J, with 12 bases between. The CDR3 loop is CAISGTGSPNYGYTF. The DNA for the CDR3 is TGTGCCATCAGTGGCACGGGCAGTCCTAACTATGGCTACACCTTC.

This chain links TRBV10-3 with TRBJ2-5, with 9 bases that match TRBD2. This CDR3 has 14 residues. Losses at the gene ends were 10 bases for V and 5 bases for J; bases not matched to a gene: 11. The germline V gene encodes CDR1 ENHRY and CDR2 SYGVKD. CDR3 DNA: TGTGCCACCTCGATAAGCGGGGGGCAGGAGACCCAGTACTTC. It is translated as CATSISGGQETQYF.

The chain has TRBV30 and TRBJ2-3, with TRBD2 matching over 8 bases. Germline CDR1 reads GTSNPN; CDR2 reads SVGIG (reference sequence). J lost 3 bases, V lost 2 bases, and 4 bases had no gene match. This CDR3 has 14 residues. The CDR3 reads CAWSYGGGTDTQYF. CDR3 DNA: TGTGCCTGGAGTTACGGGGGGGGAACAGATACGCAGTATTTT.

The V call is TRBV6-5, the J call TRBJ2-5; D gene unclear. Trimming pared 2 bases from V and 5 bases from J, leaving 3 bases between. Germline CDR1 MNHEY, CDR2 SVGAGI. The CDR3 runs 11 residues. CDR3 amino acids: CASSYGETQYF. The CDR3 DNA reads as TGTGCCAGCAGTTACGGGGAGACCCAGTACTTC.

This clone was seen a few times. CDR3 sequence: CASSGGGAFF. The CDR3 bases are TGTGCCAGCAGCGGGGGGGGAGCTTTCTTT. The chain uses TRBV4-2 and TRBJ1-1; a possible D gene is TRBD1 (5 bases). The ends were cut back, 5 bases at V and 10 bases at J, with 8 bases in the middle. The CDR3 sequence is 10 residues long. Germline-derived CDR1 and CDR2 are LGHNA and YNFKEQ.

The genes are TRBV15 and TRBJ1-2; perhaps TRBD1 as D (5 bases). The V and J ends lost 7 bases and 3 bases respectively, with 12 bases between them. The CDR3 contains 13 residues. CDR1 and CDR2 (germline): LNHNV, YYDKDF (reference sequence). The CDR3 DNA sequence: TGTGCCACCACCGAGGGACCGGACTATGGCTACACCTTC. It encodes CATTEGPDYGYTF.

CDR3 loop: CSVQGSYEQYF. Here the CDR3 DNA reads TGCAGCGTGCAGGGTTCCTACGAGCAGTACTTC. This sequence joins TRBV29-1 and TRBJ2-7; perhaps TRBD1 as D (5 bases). With 6 bases removed from V and 1 base from J, the gap between germline ends came to 7 bases. The CDR3 has 11 amino acids. The germline CDR1 and CDR2 sequences are SQVTM and ANQGSEA.

This clone was seen a handful of times. CDR3 in amino acids: CASSPDGSYGYTF. In DNA, the CDR3 is TGTGCCAGCAGCCCGGACGGATCGTATGGCTACACCTTC. This chain uses TRBV6-5 with TRBJ1-2, with D hard to call. Trimming left V 6 bases short and J 5 bases short, with 13 bases between. This CDR3 region has 13 residues. Germline-derived CDR1 and CDR2 are MNHEY and SVGAGI.

The chain combines TRBV6-5 with TRBJ1-5; no clear D. Germline V gene data show CDR1 as MNHEY and CDR2 as SVGAGI. Deletions cut 6 bases from V and 1 base from J, with 13 bases between. The CDR3 covers 15 residues. The CDR3 nucleotides read TGTGCCAGCAGGTTTTCTGGTGGAAGCAATCAGCCCCAGCATTTT. It is translated as CASRFSGGSNQPQHF.